This entry concerns a single T cell receptor (beta chain). Its antigen is not known. The data derive from a study of early T cells in non-severe SARS-CoV-2 infection. Whole-study context: The sequenced material was bulk RNA from unsorted whole blood, and its chains were unpaired.

Each cDNA molecule carried a unique molecular identifier. TCRdb re-analysed the 5' RACE reads in MiXCR, keeping a single row per CDR3 protein. The table records over 85,000 distinct CDR3 sequences, 15% to 20% of them present only once. Study-level findings and limits: VDJdb-based annotation leaned toward anti-spike CD8 responses and missed private and CD4 specificities.

The origin of this receptor is an adult who was a healthcare worker with PCR-confirmed SARS-CoV-2 infection or an uninfected control (not recorded which). The specimen was whole blood.

CDR3 sequence: CASSLATSGGVSSYNEQFF. In DNA form, the CDR3 reads TGTGCCAGCAGCTTAGCGACTAGCGGGGGGGTGTCGTCCTACAATGAGCAGTTCTTC. This chain connects TRBV7-2 to TRBJ2-1; TRBD2 agrees at 14 bases. The CDR3 loop spans 19 amino acids. Germline V gene data show CDR1 as SGHTA and CDR2 as FQGNSA. The J segment lost 1 base and the V segment lost 0 bases, leaving 5 bases of the junction unmatched.